What follows describes a single T cell receptor (beta chain). Its antigen remains unidentified. The data were obtained in a study of T cells after yellow fever vaccination. Study conclusions and caveats: The secondary response showed a weaker magnitude and a faster peak, day 5 versus 15. Reappearance after the booster was observed for most primary-vaccination clones (96% CD4, about 86% CD8).

Making TCR cDNA involved 5'RACE template switching, which added UMIs and a universal primer site. TCRdb ran MiXCR on the 5' RACE reads and lists one entry per CDR3 protein. The sample yields about 350,000 distinct CDR3 sequences, around 12% seen once. Germline lookup yields CDR1 SGHTA and CDR2 FQGNSA. The germline V and J ends were trimmed by 3 bases and 4 bases, with 13 bases remaining between them. The CDR3 is 15 amino acids. The rearrangement joins TRBV7-2 to TRBJ1-5, with a weak D call TRBD1 (5 bases). Material: CD4+ T cells sorted from PBMCs, obtained 15 days after the yellow fever booster vaccination. This clonotype was sampled from a man younger than 35 who received the YFV17D yellow fever vaccine. Here the CDR3 DNA reads TGTGCCAGCAGCTTCCCCGGGGCGGGGAATCAGCCCCAGCATTTT. Translating it yields CASSFPGAGNQPQHF.